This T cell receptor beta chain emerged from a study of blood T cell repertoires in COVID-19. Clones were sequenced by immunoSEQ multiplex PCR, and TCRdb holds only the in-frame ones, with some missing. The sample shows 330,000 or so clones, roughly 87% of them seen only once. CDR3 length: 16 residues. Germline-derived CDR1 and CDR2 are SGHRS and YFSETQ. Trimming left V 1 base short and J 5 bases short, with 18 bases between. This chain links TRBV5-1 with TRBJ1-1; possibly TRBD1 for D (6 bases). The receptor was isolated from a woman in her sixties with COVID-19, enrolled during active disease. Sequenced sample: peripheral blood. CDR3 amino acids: CASSLSGGAFGTEAFF. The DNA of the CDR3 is TGCGCCAGCAGCTTGTCGGGGGGCGCGTTTGGGACTGAAGCTTTCTTT.